This TCR beta chain derives from a study of regulatory T cells in long-lasting Graves disease. General study findings and limits: Preferential use of TRBV28, TRBJ1-2 and TRBJ2-5 was seen in persistent disease.

According to the study, TCR beta libraries were built with iRepertoire HTBI primers and CDR3-region Arm-PCR. MiXCR, applied by TCRdb to the multiplex PCR reads, yields one record per CDR3 protein. The top ten hold roughly 30% of the sample, which has roughly 350,000 distinct CDR3 sequences, roughly a sixth seen once. This clonotype was seen at least ten times. Its antigen is as yet unknown. Trimming cost V 0 bases and J 3 bases, with 9 bases left between them. The length of the CDR3 is 14 residues. CDR1 and CDR2 from the germline V gene are SGHRS and YFSETQ. The time point: newly diagnosed GD, antithyroid drugs for less than 3 months. PBMC RNA served as the TCR library source. This same sample was also part of a study on T cells in Graves' hyperthyroidism and ophthalmopathy. That paper adds: The HTBI primer set drove a first-round RT-PCR of the TCR CDR3. Most expanded thyroid clonotypes above 0.001 also appeared in blood.

V gene TRBV5-1 combines with J gene TRBJ1-2; D gene ambiguous. This sequence was found in a man in his forties with Graves disease. This specimen consisted of peripheral blood mononuclear cells (PBMCs), obtained at new diagnosis, from a patient treated with antithyroid drugs. The CDR3 here is CASSLEITDYGYTF. The CDR3 DNA reads TGCGCCAGCAGCTTGGAGATTACGGACTATGGCTACACCTTC.